This T cell receptor (beta chain) was sequenced in a study of T cells after yellow fever vaccination. The study, taken as a whole, reports: Most primary-vaccination clones reappeared after the booster (approximately 95% CD4, roughly 90% CD8).

On this clonotype itself: The antigen is unknown.

Trimming cost V 6 bases and J 6 bases, with 12 bases left between them. Germline CDR1 reads MNHNS; CDR2 reads SASEGT. The CDR3 totals 14 residues. TCRdb used MiXCR to reprocess the 5' RACE reads, holding one entry per CDR3 protein. The sample has 550,000 to 750,000 distinct CDR3 sequences, roughly 14% seen once. The clonotype originates from a young man who received the YFV17D yellow fever vaccine. V usage is TRBV6-1 and J usage is TRBJ1-6; weak D call: TRBD1 (5 bases). The material was PBMCs, obtained on the day of the yellow fever booster vaccination. The CDR3 DNA sequence: TGTGCCAGCAGGTGGGATGGGGGTAATTCACCCCTCCACTTT. Translation: CASRWDGGNSPLHF.